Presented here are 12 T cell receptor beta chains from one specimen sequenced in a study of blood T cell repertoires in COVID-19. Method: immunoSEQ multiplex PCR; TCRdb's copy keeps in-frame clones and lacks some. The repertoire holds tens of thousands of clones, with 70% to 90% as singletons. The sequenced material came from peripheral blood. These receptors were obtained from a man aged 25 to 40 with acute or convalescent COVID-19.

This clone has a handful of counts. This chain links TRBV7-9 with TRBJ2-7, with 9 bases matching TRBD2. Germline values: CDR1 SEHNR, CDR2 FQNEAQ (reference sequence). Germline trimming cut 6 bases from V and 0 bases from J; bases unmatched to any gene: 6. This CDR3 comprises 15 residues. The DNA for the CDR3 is TGTGCCAGCAGACCGACTAGCGGAAGCTCCTACGAGCAGTACTTC. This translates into CASRPTSGSSYEQYF.

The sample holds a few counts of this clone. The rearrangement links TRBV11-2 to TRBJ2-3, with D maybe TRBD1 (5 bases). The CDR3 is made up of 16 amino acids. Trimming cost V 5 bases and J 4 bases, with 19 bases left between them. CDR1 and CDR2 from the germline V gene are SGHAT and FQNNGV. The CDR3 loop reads CASSQNSGNAADTQYF. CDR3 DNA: TGTGCCAGCAGCCAAAACTCAGGGAATGCAGCAGATACGCAGTATTTT.

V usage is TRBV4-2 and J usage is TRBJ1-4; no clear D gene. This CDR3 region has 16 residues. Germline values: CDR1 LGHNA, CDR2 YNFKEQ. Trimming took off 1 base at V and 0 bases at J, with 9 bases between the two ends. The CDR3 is CASSQVPGSTNEKLFF. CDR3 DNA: TGTGCCAGCAGCCAAGTACCGGGGTCAACTAATGAAAAACTGTTTTTT.

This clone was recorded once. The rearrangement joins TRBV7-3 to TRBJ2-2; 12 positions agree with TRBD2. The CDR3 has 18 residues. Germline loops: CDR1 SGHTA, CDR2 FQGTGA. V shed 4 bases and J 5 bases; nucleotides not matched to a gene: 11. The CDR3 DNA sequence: TGTGCCAGCAGCTCCCGACTAGCGGGAGACGGAGGAACCGGGGAGCTGTTTTTT. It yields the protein CASSSRLAGDGGTGELFF.

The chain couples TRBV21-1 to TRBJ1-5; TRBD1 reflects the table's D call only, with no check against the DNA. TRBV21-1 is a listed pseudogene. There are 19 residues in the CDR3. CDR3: CASSVEAGTGDWSNQPQHF. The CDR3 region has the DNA TGTGCCAGCAGCGTCGAGGCGGGGACAGGGGATTGGAGCAATCAGCCCCAGCATTTT.

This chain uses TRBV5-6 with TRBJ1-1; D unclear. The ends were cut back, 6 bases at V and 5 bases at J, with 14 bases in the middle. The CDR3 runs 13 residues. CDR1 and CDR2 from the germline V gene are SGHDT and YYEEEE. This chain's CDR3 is CASTSRSGTEAFF. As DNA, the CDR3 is TGTGCCAGCACCTCGCGGTCCGGGACTGAAGCTTTCTTT.

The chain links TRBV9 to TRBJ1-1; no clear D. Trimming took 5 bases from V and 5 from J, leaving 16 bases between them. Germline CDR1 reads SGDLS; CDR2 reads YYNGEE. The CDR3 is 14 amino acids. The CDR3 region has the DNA TGTGCCAGCAGTGTACTCGCTCGAGAGACTGAAGCTTTCTTT. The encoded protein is CASSVLARETEAFF.

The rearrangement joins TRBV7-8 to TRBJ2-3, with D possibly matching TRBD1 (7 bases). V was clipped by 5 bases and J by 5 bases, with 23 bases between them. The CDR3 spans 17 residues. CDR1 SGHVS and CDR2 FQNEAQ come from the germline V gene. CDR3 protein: CASSEDRLGGTGDTQYF. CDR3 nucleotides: TGTGCCAGCAGCGAGGACAGGTTGGGAGGTACGGGAGATACGCAGTATTTT.

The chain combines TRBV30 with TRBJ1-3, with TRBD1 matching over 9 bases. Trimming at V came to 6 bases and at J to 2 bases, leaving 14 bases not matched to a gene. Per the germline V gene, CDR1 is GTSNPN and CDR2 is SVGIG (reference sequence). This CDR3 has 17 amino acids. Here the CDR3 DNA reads TGTGCCTGTCTTCCCTACCGGGACAGGGAACCTGGAAACACCATATATTTT. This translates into CACLPYRDREPGNTIYF.

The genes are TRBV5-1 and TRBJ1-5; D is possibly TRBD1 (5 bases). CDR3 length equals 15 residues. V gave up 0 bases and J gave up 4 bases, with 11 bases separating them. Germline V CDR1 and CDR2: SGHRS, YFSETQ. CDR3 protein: CASSLEGQVNQPQHF. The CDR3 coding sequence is TGCGCCAGCAGCTTGGAGGGGCAGGTGAATCAGCCCCAGCATTTT.

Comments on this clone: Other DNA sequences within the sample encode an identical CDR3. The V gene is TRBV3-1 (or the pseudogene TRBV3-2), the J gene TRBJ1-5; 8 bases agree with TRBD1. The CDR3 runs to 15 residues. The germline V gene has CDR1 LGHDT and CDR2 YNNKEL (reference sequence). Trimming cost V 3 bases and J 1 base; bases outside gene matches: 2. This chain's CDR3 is CASSQGTGSNQPQHF. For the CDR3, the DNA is TGTGCCAGCAGCCAGGGGACAGGAAGCAATCAGCCCCAGCATTTT.

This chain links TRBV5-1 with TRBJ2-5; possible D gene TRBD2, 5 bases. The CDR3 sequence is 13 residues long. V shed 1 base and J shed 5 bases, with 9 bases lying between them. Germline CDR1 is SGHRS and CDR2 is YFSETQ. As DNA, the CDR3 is TGCGCCAGCAGCTTGACTAGTGTGGAGACCCAGTACTTC. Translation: CASSLTSVETQYF.